This is a list of T cell receptor beta chains from one sample in a study of beta chain features in type 1 diabetes. Libraries were prepared by immunoSEQ multiplex PCR; TCRdb keeps only in-frame clonotypes and omits some of them. The table records about 260,000 clones, about 70% of them present only once. The sequenced sample consisted of naive CD4+ T cells from blood. The receptors were gathered from a man aged 30-40 years in good health. Each CDR3 is given with its conserved first and last residue. A D gene is named only where the DNA matches it firmly. Size values are once, few and many counts, or a class for expanded clones, and some rows have none.

v_call	d_call	j_call	clone_size	cdr3_nt	cdr3_aa
TRBV30	-	TRBJ2-5	few	TGTGCCTGGAGTGTACGCAGGGGCCGTGAGACCCAGTACTTC	CAWSVRRGRETQYF
TRBV29-1	-	TRBJ1-2	-	TGCAGCGTTGTATGGCAGGCGGTCCACTATGGCTACACCTTC	CSVVWQAVHYGYTF
TRBV21-1	-	TRBJ2-5	-	TGTGCCAGCAGCAGACGCGGGACAAGCCAAGAGACCCAGTACTTC	CASSRRGTSQETQYF
TRBV4-1	TRBD2	TRBJ2-7	-	TGCGCCAGCAGCCAAGCCAGCGGGAGTGTGTACGAGCAGTACTTC	CASSQASGSVYEQYF
TRBV9	TRBD2	TRBJ2-7	-	TGTGCCAGCAGCGTAGGCTCCAGCGGGGCCCCCTACGAGCAGTACTTC	CASSVGSSGAPYEQYF
TRBV28	TRBD2	TRBJ2-5	-	TGTGCCAGCAGTCCTACTAGCGGGAGAGTAGTAGAGACCCAGTACTTC	CASSPTSGRVVETQYF
TRBV7-2	-	TRBJ2-5	-	TGTGCCAGCAGCTTAGTTTTGGAGACCCAGTACTTC	CASSLVLETQYF
TRBV5-6	-	TRBJ2-5	-	TGTGCCAGCAGCTTCCAAGAGACCCAGTACTTC	CASSFQETQYF
TRBV11-2	-	TRBJ1-1	-	TGTGCCAGCAGCTTAAGATTTGTGGACACTGAAGCTTTCTTT	CASSLRFVDTEAFF
TRBV30	TRBD1	TRBJ2-5	few	TGTGCCTGGCTACCGGGACAGACGTACCAAGAGACCCAGTACTTC	CAWLPGQTYQETQYF
TRBV30	TRBD1	TRBJ2-5	few	TGTGCCTGGAGTGTACAGGGGGAAGAGACCCAGTACTTC	CAWSVQGEETQYF
TRBV4-3	TRBD2	TRBJ2-5	-	TGCGCCAGCAGCCCGGGACTAGGGGAGACCCAGTACTTC	CASSPGLGETQYF
TRBV7-9	-	TRBJ2-1	-	TGTGCCAGCAGCTTAGGGAGTAACCCCAATGAGCAGTTCTTC	CASSLGSNPNEQFF
TRBV30	-	TRBJ1-6	-	TGTGCCTGGGGTGGAAGGAAAAATTCACCCCTCCACTTT	CAWGGRKNSPLHF
TRBV14	-	TRBJ1-2	-	TGTGCCAGCAGGAACTCCGGTGGGGGAGACTACACCTTC	CASRNSGGGDYTF
TRBV6-5	TRBD1	TRBJ1-2	-	TGTGCCAGCAGTCCCACTAACAGGGGGCCTGGCTACACCTTC	CASSPTNRGPGYTF
TRBV20-1	-	TRBJ2-3	-	TGCAGTGCTAGTGCGGCGGATACGCAGTATTTT	CSASAADTQYF
TRBV30	TRBD2	TRBJ2-1	-	TGTGCCTGGAGCCCGGGACTATATGAGTTCTTC	CAWSPGLYEFF
TRBV5-6	TRBD1	TRBJ2-7	-	TGTGCCAGCAGCCTGGCATGGGACAGGGGAAACGAGCAGTACTTC	CASSLAWDRGNEQYF
TRBV6-6	-	TRBJ1-6	-	TGTGCCAGCAGTTACTCGATTAATTCACCCCTCCACTTT	CASSYSINSPLHF
TRBV29-1	-	TRBJ2-5	few	TGCAGCGTGACCCGGGACAATACCCAAGAGACCCAGTACTTC	CSVTRDNTQETQYF
TRBV30	-	TRBJ1-5	-	TGTGCCTGGAGGGCTAGCACTAGGGGCAATCAGCCCCAGCATTTT	CAWRASTRGNQPQHF
TRBV15	-	TRBJ1-1	few	TGTGCCACCCAAGTGAACACTGAAGCTTTCTTT	CATQVNTEAFF
TRBV9	-	TRBJ1-1	-	TGTGCCAGCAGCGTAGCACAGAAGAACACTGAAGCTTTCTTT	CASSVAQKNTEAFF
TRBV19	-	TRBJ2-3	-	TGTGCCAGTAGTATCCAAGGACGGGCAGATACGCAGTATTTT	CASSIQGRADTQYF
TRBV19	-	TRBJ2-1	-	TGTGCCAGCTCCATTTACAATGAGCAGTTCTTC	CASSIYNEQFF
TRBV6-6	-	TRBJ2-1	few	TGTGCCAGCAGCATGCAGGCAAGCTCCTACAATGAGCAGTTCTTC	CASSMQASSYNEQFF
TRBV30	-	TRBJ1-2	once	TGTGCCTGGAGTCCGGCAGGCTATGGCTACACCTTC	CAWSPAGYGYTF
TRBV5-1	-	TRBJ2-1	-	TGCGCCAGCGGTGGCGGGGGCAACTACAATGAGCAGTTCTTC	CASGGGGNYNEQFF
TRBV30	TRBD2	TRBJ2-1	-	TGTGCCTGGAGTGCCGGTCTAGCGGGAGTGGATGAGCAGTTCTTC	CAWSAGLAGVDEQFF
TRBV6-4	TRBD1	TRBJ1-2	-	TGTGCCAGCAGTGATAACAGGGGTTTTTATGGCTACACCTTC	CASSDNRGFYGYTF
TRBV2	TRBD2	TRBJ2-2	-	TGTGCCAGCAGTGATTTCCGAGCGGGGACCGGGGAGCTGTTTTTT	CASSDFRAGTGELFF